This T cell receptor beta chain was obtained from a study of blood T cell repertoires in COVID-19. Background on the study: The United States, Italy and Spain provided the acute and convalescent COVID-19 samples.

The table lists this clone with a few counts. The trim removed 0 bases at V and 5 bases at J, leaving 11 bases unmatched. CDR3 length equals 18 residues. Germline V gene sequence: CDR1 MGHRA, CDR2 YSYEKL. The repertoire was sequenced with immunoSEQ multiplex PCR; TCRdb's copy has only in-frame clones and lacks some. Here the sample spans hundreds of thousands of clones, about 87% being singletons. The clonotype originates from a man aged 35 to 55 in a cohort exposed to, infected with or recovered from COVID-19 (not recorded which). The source material was PBMCs or T cells enriched from blood (not recorded which). The J gene is TRBJ2-7, the V gene TRBV4-1; 12 bases fit TRBD2. This chain's CDR3 is CASSQDPTRLAGAHEQYF. For the CDR3, the DNA is TGCGCCAGCAGCCAAGATCCGACTAGACTAGCGGGAGCCCACGAGCAGTACTTC.